The rows below give T cell receptor beta chains drawn from one sample of a study of blood T cells in healthy people across ages. TCRdb reanalysed the 5' RACE reads using MiXCR and keeps one entry per CDR3 protein. The sample has about 640,000 distinct CDR3 sequences, around three fifths seen once. Sequencing was done on a sample of blood. These receptors were obtained from a man aged 60 to 75 in good health. CDR3s include the opening cysteine and the closing phenylalanine or tryptophan. The D gene is left open where the match is weak. Some rows have no size entry. The others give once, few or many, or a class for an expanded clone.

v_gene,d_gene,j_gene,abundance,CDR3nt,CDR3aa
TRBV5-6,.,TRBJ2-6,many,TGTGCCAGCGGACTTGTAGGGGCCAACGTCCTGACTTTC,CASGLVGANVLTF
TRBV6-5,TRBD2,TRBJ2-5,.,TGTGCCAGCAGTTACTCCGGACTAGCGGGGGCCGGGAGGCGAGAGACCCAGTACTTC,CASSYSGLAGAGRRETQYF
TRBV6-5,TRBD1,TRBJ2-1,few,TGTGCCAGCAGTAGACAGGGCCACAATGAGCAGTTCTTC,CASSRQGHNEQFF
TRBV11-3,TRBD2,TRBJ2-3,once,TGTGCCAGCAGCTCCCGAACTAGCGGCAGCACAGATACGCAGTATTTT,CASSSRTSGSTDTQYF
TRBV4-2,.,TRBJ2-3,few,TGTGCCAGCAGCCAAGAGTTAGCGACTAGCACAGATACGCAGTATTTT,CASSQELATSTDTQYF
TRBV4-2,TRBD2,TRBJ2-3,few,TGTGCCAGCAGCCAGGGAAGCGGGGGCGGGGACACAGATACGCAGTATTTT,CASSQGSGGGDTDTQYF
TRBV7-2,.,TRBJ2-3,.,TGTGCCAGCAGACAAGGTCCGGGGTCAGATACGCAGTATTTT,CASRQGPGSDTQYF
TRBV5-1,.,TRBJ2-1,.,TGCGCCAGCAGCTTCCCACCGGCTAATGAGCAGTTCTTC,CASSFPPANEQFF
TRBV12-3/TRBV12-4,TRBD1,TRBJ1-1,.,TGTGCCAGCAGTTTCATAACAGGGGTGAACACTGAAGCTTTCTTT,CASSFITGVNTEAFF
TRBV29-1,TRBD1,TRBJ2-3,.,TGCAGCGTTACAGGGGACATCACAGATACGCAGTATTTT,CSVTGDITDTQYF
TRBV5-1,TRBD1,TRBJ1-6,.,TGCGCCAGCAGCTGGACAGGGGGTAATTCACCCCTCCACTTT,CASSWTGGNSPLHF
TRBV19,TRBD1,TRBJ2-5,many,TGTGCCAGTAGTTCGGACAGGGGGCAAGAGACCCAGTACTTC,CASSSDRGQETQYF
TRBV28,TRBD1,TRBJ1-4,.,TGTGCCAGCTCTAGGGGGCCTAATGAAAAACTGTTTTTT,CASSRGPNEKLFF
TRBV3-1,.,TRBJ1-5,.,TGTGCCAGCTCCACAAGGGGATCCAATCAGCCCCAGCATTTT,CASSTRGSNQPQHF
TRBV6-2/TRBV6-3,TRBD2,TRBJ2-1,.,TGTGCCAGCAGCCGTGGGACTAGCGGGGGTACCTACAATGAGCAGTTCTTC,CASSRGTSGGTYNEQFF
TRBV12-3/TRBV12-4,TRBD1,TRBJ1-4,once,TGTGCCAGCAGCGCGGACAGGGGGAAACTGTTTTTT,CASSADRGKLFF
TRBV25-1,.,TRBJ2-1,few,TGTGCCAGCAGTACGACTAACTACAATGAGCAGTTCTTC,CASSTTNYNEQFF
TRBV20-1,.,TRBJ1-4,.,TGCAGTGCTAGAGGGAGCCCTAACGAAAAACTGTTTTTT,CSARGSPNEKLFF
TRBV14,.,TRBJ1-4,.,TGTGCCAGCAGCTACAGTTCCGGGACCGGGAAACTGTTTTTT,CASSYSSGTGKLFF
TRBV6-5,TRBD1,TRBJ2-7,.,TGTGCCAGCAGTTGGCGGACAGGGATAAGTCGCGAGCAGTACTTC,CASSWRTGISREQYF
TRBV10-3,.,TRBJ2-5,.,TGTGCCATCAGTGAGGCGGACAGACGGGAGACCCAGTACTTC,CAISEADRRETQYF
TRBV28,.,TRBJ1-6,.,TGTGCCAGCAGTTTTGAGGGAGGTGTATCCTATAATTCACCCCTCCACTTT,CASSFEGGVSYNSPLHF
TRBV29-1,.,TRBJ1-1,.,TGCAGCGTTGCCACAGTGAACACTGAAGCTTTCTTT,CSVATVNTEAFF
TRBV7-9,TRBD1,TRBJ2-7,.,TGTGCCAGCAGCTTGTACAGGGGGGACGAGCAGTACTTC,CASSLYRGDEQYF
TRBV6-5,.,TRBJ1-2,many,TGTGCCAGCAGGCGACAAGGTGGCTACACCTTC,CASRRQGGYTF
TRBV29-1,.,TRBJ2-6,.,TGCAGCGTGCGTGGCACCTCTGGGGCCAACGTCCTGACTTTC,CSVRGTSGANVLTF
TRBV5-1,TRBD1,TRBJ1-2,.,TGCGCCAGCAGCTCCCGGACAGGGGGACGAGCTAACTATGGCTACACCTTC,CASSSRTGGRANYGYTF
TRBV11-2,TRBD1,TRBJ2-5,many,TGTGCCAGCAGCCCCGGGACAGAAGAGACCCAGTACTTC,CASSPGTEETQYF
TRBV28,TRBD1,TRBJ2-7,once,TGTGCCAGTAAACAGGGGGATACCTACGAGCAGTACTTC,CASKQGDTYEQYF
TRBV7-9,TRBD1,TRBJ2-3,.,TGTGCCAGCAGCGCAAGGGACAGGGGGACAGATACGCAGTATTTT,CASSARDRGTDTQYF
TRBV20-1,.,TRBJ1-4,.,TGCAGTGCTAGGGGGGGACACCGTGAAAAACTGTTTTTT,CSARGGHREKLFF
TRBV20-1,TRBD1,TRBJ2-3,few,TGCAGTGCTAGCTCACAGGGGGGAACAGATACGCAGTATTTT,CSASSQGGTDTQYF
TRBV12-3/TRBV12-4,.,TRBJ1-6,.,TGTGCCAGCAGTTTATATAAGAGGGGGATCATGGATAATTCACCCCTCCACTTT,CASSLYKRGIMDNSPLHF
TRBV9,.,TRBJ2-5,.,TGTGCCAGCAGCGTACCAAGGGCACCAAGGAAGTACCGGGAGACCCAGTACTTC,CASSVPRAPRKYRETQYF
TRBV10-3,.,TRBJ2-1,few,TGTGCCATCAGTGAGTCACGGGGGGCGAGTTACAATGAGCAGTTCTTC,CAISESRGASYNEQFF
TRBV9,.,TRBJ2-3,.,TGTGCCAGCAGCCAACACGCCGGCACAGATACGCAGTATTTT,CASSQHAGTDTQYF
TRBV3-1,.,TRBJ1-4,.,TGTGCCAGCAGTCGTCAGGACAGATTAAATGAAAAACTGTTTTTT,CASSRQDRLNEKLFF
TRBV21-1,.,TRBJ1-2,many,TGTGCCCACTGGGGAAGCACTTATGGCTACACCTTC,CAHWGSTYGYTF
TRBV7-2,.,TRBJ1-5,.,TGTGCCAGCAGCGTACTAGGGATGCAGCCCCAGCATTTT,CASSVLGMQPQHF
TRBV20-1,TRBD2,TRBJ2-5,few,TGCAGTGCTAGTCCAGCGGGGGCCAGTTGGCAAGAGACCCAGTACTTC,CSASPAGASWQETQYF
TRBV15,TRBD1,TRBJ2-1,.,TGTGCCACCAGCAGAGATCCGGGACAGTACAATGAGCAGTTCTTC,CATSRDPGQYNEQFF
TRBV5-4,TRBD2,TRBJ2-1,.,TGTGCCAGCAGCTCGAAGACTAGCGGGGGTTACAATGAGCAGTTCTTC,CASSSKTSGGYNEQFF
TRBV20-1,.,TRBJ1-4,.,TGCAGTGCTTACTGGGGGGACTTAAATGAAAAACTGTTTTTT,CSAYWGDLNEKLFF
TRBV12-3/TRBV12-4,.,TRBJ2-3,.,TGTGCCAGCAGTATTAACGGGGCCCGCACAGATACGCAGTATTTT,CASSINGARTDTQYF
TRBV7-9,TRBD1,TRBJ2-7,.,TGTGCCAGCAGCACCGAGGGACAGGCTACATACGAGCAGTACTTC,CASSTEGQATYEQYF
TRBV3-1,.,TRBJ2-1,.,TGTGCCAGCAGCCACGGCACAGCTTACAATGAGCAGTTCTTC,CASSHGTAYNEQFF
TRBV5-1,.,TRBJ2-3,.,TGCGCCAGCGGCCGACAGGACCCCACAGATACGCAGTATTTT,CASGRQDPTDTQYF
TRBV18,TRBD2,TRBJ2-1,.,TGTGCCAGCTCACCGCCTAGCGGGGGGACGAACAATGAGCAGTTCTTC,CASSPPSGGTNNEQFF